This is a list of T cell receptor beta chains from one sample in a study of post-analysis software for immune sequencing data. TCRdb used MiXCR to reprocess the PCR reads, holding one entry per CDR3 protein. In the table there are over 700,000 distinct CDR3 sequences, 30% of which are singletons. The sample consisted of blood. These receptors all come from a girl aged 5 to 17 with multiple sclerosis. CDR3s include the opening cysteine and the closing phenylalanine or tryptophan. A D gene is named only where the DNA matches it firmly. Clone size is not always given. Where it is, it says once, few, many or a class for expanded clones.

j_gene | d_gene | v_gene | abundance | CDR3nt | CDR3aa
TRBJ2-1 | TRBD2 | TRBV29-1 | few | TGCAGCGTCCTCGCAAGGGAGGGTCGGGAGCAGTTCTTC | CSVLAREGREQFF
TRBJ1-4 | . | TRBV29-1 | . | TGCAGCGCCGCGTATTACGAAAAACTGTTTTTT | CSAAYYEKLFF
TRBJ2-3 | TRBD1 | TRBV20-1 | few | TGCAGTGCTAGAGATCGGGGACAGGAGACAGATACGCAGTATTTT | CSARDRGQETDTQYF
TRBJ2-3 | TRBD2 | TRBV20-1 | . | TGCAGTGCCGGATCGGGAGGCCTTAGCACAGATACGCAGTATTTT | CSAGSGGLSTDTQYF
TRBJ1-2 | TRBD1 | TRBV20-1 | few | TGCAGTGCTATGACGACAGGGTTATATGGCTACACCTTC | CSAMTTGLYGYTF
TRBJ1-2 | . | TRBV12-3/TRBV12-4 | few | TGTGCCAGCAGTTTATACATAGGTAATAACTATGGCTACACCTTC | CASSLYIGNNYGYTF
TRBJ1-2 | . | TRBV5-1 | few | TGCGCCAGCAAAATTACAGACCAATATGGCTACACCTTC | CASKITDQYGYTF
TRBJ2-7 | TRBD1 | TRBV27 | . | TGTGCCAGCAGAGGATCTAGTGGACAGGGCAAATCCTACGAGCAGTACTTC | CASRGSSGQGKSYEQYF
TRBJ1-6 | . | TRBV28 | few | TGTGCCAGCAGTTTAGAGGTCTCACCCCTCCACTTT | CASSLEVSPLHF
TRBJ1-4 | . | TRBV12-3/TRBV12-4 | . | TGTGCCAACCGGGGCAGGAGTAGGGAAAAACTGTTTTTT | CANRGRSREKLFF
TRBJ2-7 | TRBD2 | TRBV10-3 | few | TGTGCCATCAGTGTGGGGCTAGCGGGGACCTACGAGCAGTACTTC | CAISVGLAGTYEQYF
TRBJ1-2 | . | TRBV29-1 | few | TGCAGCGTTGACCAGGATTCCTATGGCTACACCTTC | CSVDQDSYGYTF
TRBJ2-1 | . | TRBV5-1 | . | TGCGCCAGCAGCTTGTATGGGATTAGGCAGTTCTTC | CASSLYGIRQFF
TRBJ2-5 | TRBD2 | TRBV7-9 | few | TGTGCCAGCAGCCCCCCTGTGGCTAGCGGGAGTCAAGAGACCCAGTACTTC | CASSPPVASGSQETQYF
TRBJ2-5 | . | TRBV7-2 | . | TGTGCCAGCAGCGTGAGATCGGAGACCCAGTACTTC | CASSVRSETQYF
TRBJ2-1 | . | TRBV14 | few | TGTGCCAGCAGCCAAGTTTTTGAGCAGTTCTTC | CASSQVFEQFF
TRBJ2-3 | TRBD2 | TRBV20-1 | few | TGCAGTGCTCAGAAAAGCGGGGGGGCCCCAGATACGCAGTATTTT | CSAQKSGGAPDTQYF
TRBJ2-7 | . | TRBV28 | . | TGTGCCAGCAGCCCTCCCGGGGTTAGAGAGCAGTACTTC | CASSPPGVREQYF
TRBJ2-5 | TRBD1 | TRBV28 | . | TGTGCCACCGAATCCGGACAGGCGGACGGTGGGACCCAGTACTTC | CATESGQADGGTQYF
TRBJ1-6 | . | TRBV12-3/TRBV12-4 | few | TGTGCCAGCAGTCCCGCCCGGGGAAGGACCCTCCACTTT | CASSPARGRTLHF
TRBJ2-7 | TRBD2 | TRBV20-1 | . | TGCAGTGCTAGGTCTCTAGCGGGGTCCTACGAGCAGTACTTC | CSARSLAGSYEQYF
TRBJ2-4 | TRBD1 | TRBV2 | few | TGTGCCAGCAGTGCTGGACAGGGGAACATTCAGTACTTC | CASSAGQGNIQYF
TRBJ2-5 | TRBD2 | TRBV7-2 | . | TGTGTCAGCAGCTTGGATGCCGGACTAGCGGGAGGGTTTGTTTTGGAGCAGTACTTC | CVSSLDAGLAGGFVLEQYF
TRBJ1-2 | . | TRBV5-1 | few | TGCGCCAGCAGCTTGTACCCTGACACGGGCGGCTACACCTTC | CASSLYPDTGGYTF
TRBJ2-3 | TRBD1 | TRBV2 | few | TGTGCCAGCAGTTGGGACAGCCGCACAGATACGCAGTATTTT | CASSWDSRTDTQYF
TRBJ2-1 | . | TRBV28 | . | TGTGCCAGCAGGGTCCGGGGCGGGCCTAATGAGCAGTTCTTC | CASRVRGGPNEQFF
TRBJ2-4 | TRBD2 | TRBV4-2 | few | TGTGCCAGCAGCCAAGAAGGCGTAGCGGGCCCATCCTACGGAAACATTCAGTACTTC | CASSQEGVAGPSYGNIQYF
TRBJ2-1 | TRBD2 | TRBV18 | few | TGTGCCAGCTCACCACTTAGCGGGGCGACCGAGTTCTTC | CASSPLSGATEFF
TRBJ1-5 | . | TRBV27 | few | TGTGCCAGCAGTTTCTCCGGCCATGGCAATCAGCCCCAGCATTTT | CASSFSGHGNQPQHF
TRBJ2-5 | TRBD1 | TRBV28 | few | TGTGCCAGCAGTACCCGGGACAGGGGAGAAGAGACCCAGTACTTC | CASSTRDRGEETQYF
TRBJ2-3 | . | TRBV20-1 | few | TGCAGTGCTAGACAACTAGCATACGCAGATACGCAGTATTTT | CSARQLAYADTQYF
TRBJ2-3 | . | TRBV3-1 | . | TGTGCCAGCAGCCCGAGATTAGGGGGGGCGGGTACGCAGTATTTT | CASSPRLGGAGTQYF
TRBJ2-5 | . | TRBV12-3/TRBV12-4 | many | TGTGCCAGCAGTTTAGGAGTAAAGGAGACCCAGTACTTC | CASSLGVKETQYF
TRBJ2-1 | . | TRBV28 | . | TGTGCCAGCAGTCCCCAATCTGGGGCGCAGCAGTTCTTC | CASSPQSGAQQFF
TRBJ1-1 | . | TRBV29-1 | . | TGCAGCGTTGGAAATCAGAACACTGAAGCTTTCTTT | CSVGNQNTEAFF
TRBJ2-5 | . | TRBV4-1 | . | TGCGCCAGCAGCCAAGACCCGGGGTACAATGAGCAGTACTTC | CASSQDPGYNEQYF
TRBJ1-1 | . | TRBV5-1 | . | TGCGCCAGCAGCCTGGGGGCCACCACGAACACTGAAGCTTTCTTT | CASSLGATTNTEAFF
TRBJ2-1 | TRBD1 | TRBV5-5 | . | TGTGCCAGCAGCTTAGCCACAGGGGGCTACAATGAGCAGTTCTTC | CASSLATGGYNEQFF
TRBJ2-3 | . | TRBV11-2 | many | TGTGCCAGCAGCTTAGGGCCCAGCACAGATACGCAGTATTTT | CASSLGPSTDTQYF
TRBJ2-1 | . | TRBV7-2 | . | TGTGCCAGCAGCGAAGAATACAATGAGCAGTTCTTC | CASSEEYNEQFF
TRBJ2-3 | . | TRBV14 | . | TGTGCCAGCAGCCAAGCCGGACAGCGCACAGATACGCAGTATTTT | CASSQAGQRTDTQYF